This T cell receptor (beta chain) was obtained from a study of blood T cell repertoires in COVID-19. Study at large: T cells, B-cell-depleted T cells, or PBMCs supplied cDNA or gDNA.

TCRdb's table, derived via immunoSEQ multiplex PCR, lists solely in-frame clones and lacks some. The sample includes fewer than 80,000 clones, 89% seen only once; the top ten take less than 5.5%. The CDR3 is 16 residues long. With V trimmed by 8 bases and J by 5 bases, 13 bases remained unmatched. Germline lookup yields CDR1 MGHDK and CDR2 SYGVNS. The TCR comes from a woman in her forties or fifties with active COVID-19. The chain combines TRBV25-1 with TRBJ1-4, with 8 bases fitting TRBD1. The sequenced material came from peripheral blood. The CDR3 spells CASHSGQAHPNEKLFF. CDR3 coding DNA: TGTGCCAGCCATTCGGGACAGGCCCACCCGAATGAAAAACTGTTTTTT.